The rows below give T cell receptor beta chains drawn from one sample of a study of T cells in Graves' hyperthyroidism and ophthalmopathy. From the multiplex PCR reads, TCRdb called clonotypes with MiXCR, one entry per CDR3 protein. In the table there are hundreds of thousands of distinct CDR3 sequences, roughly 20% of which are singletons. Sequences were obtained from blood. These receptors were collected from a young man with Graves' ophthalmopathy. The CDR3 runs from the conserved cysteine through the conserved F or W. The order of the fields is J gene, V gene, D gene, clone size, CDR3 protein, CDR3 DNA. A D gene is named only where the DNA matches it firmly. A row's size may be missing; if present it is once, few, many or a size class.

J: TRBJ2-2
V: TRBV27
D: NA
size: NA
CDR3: CASSSLYGELFF
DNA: TGTGCCAGCAGTTCCTTGTACGGGGAGCTGTTTTTT

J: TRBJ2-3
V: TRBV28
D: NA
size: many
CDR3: CASSSFLTPGGTDTQYF
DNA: TGTGCCAGCAGTTCCTTCCTGACCCCTGGGGGGACAGATACGCAGTATTTT

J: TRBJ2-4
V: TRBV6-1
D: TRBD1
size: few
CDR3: CASSEQGPIQYF
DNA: TGTGCCAGCAGCGAACAGGGGCCCATTCAGTACTTC

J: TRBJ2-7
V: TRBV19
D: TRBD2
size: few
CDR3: CASSIEAGVSYEQYF
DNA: TGTGCCAGTAGTATTGAAGCGGGAGTCTCCTACGAGCAGTACTTC

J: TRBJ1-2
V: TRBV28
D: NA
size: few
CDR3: CASSLGGGGDYGYTF
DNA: TGTGCCAGCAGTTTGGGCGGGGGGGGAGACTATGGCTACACCTTC

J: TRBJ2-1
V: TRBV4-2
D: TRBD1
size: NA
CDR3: CASSQYWTGHEQFF
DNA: TGTGCCAGCAGCCAATACTGGACAGGGCATGAGCAGTTCTTC

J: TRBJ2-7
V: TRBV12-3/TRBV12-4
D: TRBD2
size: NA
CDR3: CASSLGTGLGLEQYF
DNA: TGTGCCAGCAGTTTAGGTACTGGACTAGGCCTCGAGCAGTACTTC

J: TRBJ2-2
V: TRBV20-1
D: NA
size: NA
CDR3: CSAPSPNLRGENTGELFF
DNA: TGCAGTGCTCCATCTCCCAACCTCAGGGGCGAAAACACCGGGGAGCTGTTTTTT

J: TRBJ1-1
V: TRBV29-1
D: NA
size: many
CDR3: CSVDWVQGNTEAFF
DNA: TGCAGCGTTGACTGGGTCCAAGGGAACACTGAAGCTTTCTTT

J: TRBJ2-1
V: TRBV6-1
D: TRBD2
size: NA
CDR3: CASSEGLADYNEQSF
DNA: TGTGCCAGCAGTGAGGGGCTAGCGGATTACAATGAGCAGTCCTTC

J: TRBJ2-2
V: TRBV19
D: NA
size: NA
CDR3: CAGKVRANTGELFF
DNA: TGTGCCGGAAAAGTCAGGGCGAACACCGGGGAGCTGTTTTTT

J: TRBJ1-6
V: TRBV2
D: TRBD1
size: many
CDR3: CASSVGTGVSPLHF
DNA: TGTGCCAGCAGTGTGGGGACAGGGGTTTCACCCCTCCACTTT

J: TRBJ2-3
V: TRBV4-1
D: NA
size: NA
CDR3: CASSQGAGRYADTQYF
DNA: TGCGCCAGCAGCCAAGGTGCAGGGCGTTACGCAGATACGCAGTATTTT

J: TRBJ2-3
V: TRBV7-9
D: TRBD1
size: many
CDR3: CASSLRQGFTDTQYF
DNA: TGTGCCAGCAGCCTTCGACAGGGTTTCACAGATACGCAGTATTTT

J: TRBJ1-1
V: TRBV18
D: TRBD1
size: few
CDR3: CTSSPGQGTEAFF
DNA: TGTACCAGCTCACCGGGACAGGGAACCGAAGCTTTCTTT

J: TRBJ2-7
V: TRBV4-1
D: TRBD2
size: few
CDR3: CASSQEGLAGDEQYF
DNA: TGCGCCAGCAGCCAAGAGGGACTAGCGGGTGATGAGCAGTACTTC

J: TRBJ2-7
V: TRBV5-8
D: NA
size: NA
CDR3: CASSLRGTVTYEQYF
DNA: TGTGCCAGCAGCTTGAGGGGGACCGTGACCTACGAGCAGTACTTC

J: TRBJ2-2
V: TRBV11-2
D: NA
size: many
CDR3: CASSLGGGRNTGELFF
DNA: TGTGCCAGCAGCTTAGGGGGGGGCCGGAACACCGGGGAGCTGTTTTTT

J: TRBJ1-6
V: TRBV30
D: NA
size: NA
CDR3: CAWSGPGNVSPLHF
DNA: TGTGCCTGGAGCGGCCCGGGGAATGTTTCACCCCTCCACTTT

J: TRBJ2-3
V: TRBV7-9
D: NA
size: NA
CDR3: CATQRLGREWDDTQYF
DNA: TGTGCCACCCAGCGGCTAGGTCGGGAGTGGGACGATACGCAGTATTTT

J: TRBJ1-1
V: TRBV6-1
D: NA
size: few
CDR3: CASSLSPGLNTEAFF
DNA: TGTGCCAGCAGCCTTAGCCCGGGACTAAACACTGAAGCTTTCTTT

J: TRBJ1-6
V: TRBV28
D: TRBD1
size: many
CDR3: CASRRDSATNSPLHF
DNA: TGTGCCAGCAGACGGGACAGCGCGACTAATTCACCCCTCCACTTT

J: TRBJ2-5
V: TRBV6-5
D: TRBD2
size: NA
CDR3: CASSYGSGREATQYF
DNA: TGTGCCAGCAGTTACGGGAGCGGGAGGGAGGCGACCCAGTACTTC

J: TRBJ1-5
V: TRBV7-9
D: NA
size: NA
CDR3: CASSHAPDGGLNQPQHF
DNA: TGTGCCAGCAGCCACGCCCCTGATGGGGGACTCAATCAGCCCCAGCATTTT

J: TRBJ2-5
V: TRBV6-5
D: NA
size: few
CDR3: CASSYSPRETQYF
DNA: TGTGCCAGCAGTTACTCACCCCGAGAGACCCAGTACTTC

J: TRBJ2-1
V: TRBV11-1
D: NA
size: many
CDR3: CASSFRGAPYNEQFF
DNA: TGTGCCAGCAGCTTCCGGGGGGCCCCCTACAATGAGCAGTTCTTC

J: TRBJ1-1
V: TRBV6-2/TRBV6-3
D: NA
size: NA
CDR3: CASSKKTGYSDTEAFF
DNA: TGTGCCAGCAGTAAGAAAACAGGGTATAGCGACACTGAAGCTTTCTTT

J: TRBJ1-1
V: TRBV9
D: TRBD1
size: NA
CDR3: CASSALQGGNTEAFF
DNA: TGTGCCAGCAGCGCACTACAGGGGGGAAACACTGAAGCTTTCTTT

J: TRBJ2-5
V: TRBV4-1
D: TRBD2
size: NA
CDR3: CASSQGAGTRKQETQYF
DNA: TGCGCCAGCAGCCAGGGAGCCGGGACTAGAAAACAAGAGACCCAGTACTTC

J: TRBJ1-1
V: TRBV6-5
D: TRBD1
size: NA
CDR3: CASSSVDRAEAFF
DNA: TGTGCCAGCAGTTCCGTAGACAGGGCAGAAGCTTTCTTT

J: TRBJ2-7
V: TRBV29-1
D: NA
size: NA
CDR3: CSVVGADSNYEQYF
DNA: TGCAGCGTTGTGGGGGCAGACTCCAACTACGAGCAGTACTTC